The 8 T cell receptor beta chains listed next were all sequenced from one sample in a study of T cell repertoires in cytomegalovirus infection. TCRdb passed the reads through MiXCR, listing each CDR3 protein once. The table lists roughly 310,000 distinct CDR3 sequences, roughly a sixth of them singletons, with around 13% in the top ten. The sample comprised PBMCs. Every receptor here comes from a human donor in good health (CMV status not recorded). Some clones in this sample may be carry-over from other donors' samples.

This clonotype was seen a handful of times. The V and J genes are TRBV28 and TRBJ2-5; D perhaps matches TRBD1 (6 bases). Germline lookup yields CDR1 MDHEN and CDR2 SYDVKM. The V end was cut by 3 bases, the J end by 7 bases, with 18 bases between. The CDR3 totals 15 residues. The CDR3: CASSFFRAGDWTQYF. The CDR3 nucleotides read TGTGCCAGCAGTTTCTTTCGGGCAGGGGATTGGACCCAGTACTTC.

The chain carries TRBV20-1 and TRBJ2-1, with 10 bases matching TRBD2. The CDR3 totals 16 residues. Germline V CDR1 and CDR2: DFQATT, SNEGSKA (reference sequence). V trimming: 6 bases; J trimming: 4 bases; junction bases outside the gene matches: 12. This CDR3 reads CSATQTSGDFYNEQFF. The CDR3 region has the DNA TGCAGTGCCACTCAAACTAGCGGGGATTTTTACAATGAGCAGTTCTTC.

In its sample, this clonotype was seen many times. The V and J genes are TRBV7-3 and TRBJ2-3, with D uncertain. The germline V and J ends were trimmed by 5 bases and 5 bases, with 11 bases remaining between them. Germline V CDR1 and CDR2: SGHTA, FQGTGA. The CDR3 sequence is 13 residues long. The CDR3 reads CASSLLPGDTQYF. The CDR3 nucleotides read TGTGCCAGCAGCCTACTACCCGGAGATACGCAGTATTTT.

The V gene is TRBV29-1, the J gene TRBJ1-2; D unclear. The CDR3 is 12 amino acids. V was clipped by 5 bases and J by 4 bases, with 11 bases between them. CDR1 SQVTM and CDR2 ANQGSEA come from the germline V gene. For the CDR3, the DNA is TGCAGCGTTCCAGGACCGCTCTATGGCTACACCTTC. It translates to CSVPGPLYGYTF.

This clonotype was picked up many times. The chain joins TRBV7-2 to TRBJ1-3; 7 bases map to TRBD1. This CDR3 is built from 18 residues. Trimming cost V 6 bases and J 0 bases; bases outside gene matches: 14. Germline lookup yields CDR1 SGHTA and CDR2 FQGNSA. The CDR3 here is CASRPNLDRAFSGNTIYF. The CDR3 bases are TGTGCCAGCAGACCCAATCTTGACAGGGCCTTCTCTGGAAACACCATATATTTT. The full variable domain, with the rest looked up from reference TRBV7-2 and TRBJ1-3, is GAGVSQSPSNKVTEKGKDVELRCDPISGHTALYWYRQSLGQGLEFLIYFQGNSAPDKSGLPSDRFSAERTGGSVSTLTIQRTQQEDSAVYLCASRPNLDRAFSGNTIYFGEGSWLTVV.

This rearrangement joins TRBV6-1 to TRBJ1-6; 8 bases are a match to TRBD1. The CDR3 spans 16 residues. V shed 5 bases and J 9 bases; nucleotides not matched to a gene: 12. Germline lookup yields CDR1 MNHNS and CDR2 SASEGT. CDR3 DNA: TGTGCCAGCAGTCCCCGGAGCGGGACAGGCTCTTCACCCCTCCACTTT. It encodes CASSPRSGTGSSPLHF.

This clonotype was observed at least ten times. The chain employs TRBV28 and TRBJ1-5; D gene ambiguous. With 6 bases removed from V and 0 bases from J, the gap between germline ends came to 6 bases. Germline values: CDR1 MDHEN, CDR2 SYDVKM. The CDR3 has 13 amino acids. CDR3 protein: CASRAPSNQPQHF. The CDR3, as DNA: TGTGCCAGCAGGGCTCCTAGCAATCAGCCCCAGCATTTT.

This clonotype was found many times. V usage is TRBV28 and J usage is TRBJ2-3; D remains unclear. This CDR3 is built from 17 residues. CDR1 is MDHEN, CDR2 SYDVKM, per germline. V was pared by 2 bases and J by 1 base, with 16 bases between. CDR3 in DNA: TGTGCCAGCAGTTTAAGCTTGTGGGCTAGAGGCACAGATACGCAGTATTTT. Amino acids: CASSLSLWARGTDTQYF. Full variable domain (outside the CDR3, taken from reference TRBV28 and TRBJ2-3): DVKVTQSSRYLVKRTGEKVFLECVQDMDHENMFWYRQDPGLGLRLIYFSYDVKMKEKGDIPEGYSVSREKKERFSLILESASTNQTSMYLCASSLSLWARGTDTQYFGPGTRLTVL.